This T cell receptor beta chain comes out of a study of blood T cell repertoires in COVID-19. At the level of the study: Acute and convalescent COVID-19 specimens originated in the United States, Italy and Spain.

In the source study's methods: Amplifying reference gene primers gave estimates of nucleated cell counts. Clones were sequenced by immunoSEQ multiplex PCR, and TCRdb holds only the in-frame ones, with some missing. The V and J calls and clone size come from that table; D and trimming were worked out from the DNA. This sample has around 150,000 clones, with 80% to 90% found just once. Assignments of participants to cohorts depended upon their own reported clinical history. This clone was detected only once. The specimen sequenced was PBMCs or T cells enriched from blood (not recorded which). The sequence derives from a woman aged 45-60 years with acute COVID-19.

The CDR3 region is CASSYSGTRGLNEQFF. The CDR3 nucleotides are TGTGCCAGCAGTTACAGTGGGACTAGGGGATTAAATGAGCAGTTCTTC. This chain joins TRBV6-5 and TRBJ2-1; 8 nucleotides match TRBD2. Germline V gene data show CDR1 as MNHEY and CDR2 as SVGAGI. The length of the CDR3 is 16 residues. V trimming: 2 bases; J trimming: 7 bases; junction bases outside the gene matches: 10.